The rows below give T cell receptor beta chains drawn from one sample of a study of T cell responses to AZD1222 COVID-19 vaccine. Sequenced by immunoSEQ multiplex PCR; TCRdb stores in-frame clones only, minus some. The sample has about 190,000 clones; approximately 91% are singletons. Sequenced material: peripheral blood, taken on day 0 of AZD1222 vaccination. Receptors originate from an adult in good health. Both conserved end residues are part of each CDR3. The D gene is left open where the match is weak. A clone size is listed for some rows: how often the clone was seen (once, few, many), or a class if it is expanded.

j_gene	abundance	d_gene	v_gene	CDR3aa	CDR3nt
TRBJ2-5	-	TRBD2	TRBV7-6	CASSLGTSGGPQETQYF	TGTGCCAGCAGCTTAGGAACGAGCGGGGGCCCCCAAGAGACCCAGTACTTC
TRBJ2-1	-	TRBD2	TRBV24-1	CATSDFGTSGRIEQFF	TGTGCCACCAGTGATTTTGGGACTAGCGGGAGGATTGAGCAGTTCTTC
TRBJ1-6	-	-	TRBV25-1	CASSVAPSDSPLHF	TGTGCCAGCAGTGTCGCTCCCAGCGATTCACCCCTCCACTTT
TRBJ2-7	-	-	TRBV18	CASSPLEQRYEQYF	TGTGCCAGCTCACCACTTGAACAGCGGTACGAGCAGTACTTC
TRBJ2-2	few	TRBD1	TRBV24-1	CATGSHGQGLSNTGELFF	TGTGCCACCGGAAGCCATGGACAGGGGTTGAGTAACACCGGGGAGCTGTTTTTT
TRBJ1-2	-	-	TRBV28	CASSLAGYGYTF	TGTGCCAGCAGTTTAGCAGGGTATGGCTACACCTTC
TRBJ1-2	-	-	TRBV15	CATSRDGANYGYTF	TGTGCCACCAGCCGGGACGGAGCTAACTATGGCTACACCTTC
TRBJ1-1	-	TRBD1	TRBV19	CASSVGDSGNTEAFF	TGTGCCAGTAGTGTGGGGGACAGTGGGAACACTGAAGCTTTCTTT
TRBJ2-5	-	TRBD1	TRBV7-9	CASSSDRVGTQYF	TGTGCCAGCAGCTCGGACAGGGTCGGGACCCAGTACTTC
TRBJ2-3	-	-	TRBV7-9	CASSSTYTDTQYF	TGTGCCAGCAGCTCGACCTACACAGATACGCAGTATTTT
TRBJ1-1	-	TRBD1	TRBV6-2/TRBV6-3	CASSYGGTASEAFF	TGTGCCAGCAGTTACGGTGGGACAGCGTCTGAAGCTTTCTTT
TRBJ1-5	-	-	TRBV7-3	CASSLPQGMGNQPQHF	TGTGCCAGCAGCTTACCTCAGGGTATGGGCAATCAGCCCCAGCATTTT
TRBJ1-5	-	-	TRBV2	CASSDARVDQPQHF	TGTGCCAGCAGTGATGCCAGGGTGGATCAGCCCCAGCATTTT
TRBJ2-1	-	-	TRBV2	CASSAAGSDNEQFF	TGTGCCAGCAGTGCGGCGGGGAGCGACAATGAGCAGTTCTTC
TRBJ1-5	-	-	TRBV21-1	CASSKVDRDSNQPQHF	TGTGCCAGCAGCAAAGTGGACAGGGATAGCAATCAGCCCCAGCATTTT
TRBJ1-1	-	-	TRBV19	CASSGPGGGTEAFF	TGTGCCAGTAGTGGGCCGGGTGGAGGGACTGAAGCTTTCTTT
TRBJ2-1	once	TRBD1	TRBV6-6	CASRTGGGRRNEQFF	TGTGCCAGCAGGACAGGGGGCGGGAGAAGGAATGAGCAGTTCTTC
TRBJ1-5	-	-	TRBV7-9	CASSLGADNQPQHF	TGTGCCAGCAGCTTAGGTGCAGATAATCAGCCCCAGCATTTT
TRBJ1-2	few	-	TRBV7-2	CASSLGGGLSNYGYTF	TGTGCCAGCAGCTTAGGGGGAGGCCTGAGTAACTATGGCTACACCTTC
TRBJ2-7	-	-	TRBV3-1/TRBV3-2	CASSQEGYQGYEQYF	TGTGCCAGCAGCCAAGAGGGGTATCAGGGTTACGAGCAGTACTTC